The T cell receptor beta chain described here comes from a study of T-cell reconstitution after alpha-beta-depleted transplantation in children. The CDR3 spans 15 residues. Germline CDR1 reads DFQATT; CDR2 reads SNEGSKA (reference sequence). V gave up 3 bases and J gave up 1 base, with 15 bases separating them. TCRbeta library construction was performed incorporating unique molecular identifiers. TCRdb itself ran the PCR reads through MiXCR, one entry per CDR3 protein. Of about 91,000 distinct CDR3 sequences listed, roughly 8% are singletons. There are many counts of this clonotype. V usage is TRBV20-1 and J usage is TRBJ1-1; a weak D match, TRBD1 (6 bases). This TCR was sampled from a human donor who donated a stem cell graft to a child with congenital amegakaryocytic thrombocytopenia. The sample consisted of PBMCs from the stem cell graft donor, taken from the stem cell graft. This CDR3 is CSARPLRGENTEAFF. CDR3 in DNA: TGCAGTGCTAGGCCACTCAGGGGCGAGAACACTGAAGCTTTCTTT.